These T cell receptor beta chains were read from a single sample in a study of identical twins. TCRdb reprocessed the 5' RACE reads via MiXCR and lists one record per CDR3 protein. The table lists some 710,000 distinct CDR3 sequences, roughly 6% of them singletons, with about 1.8% in the top ten. Sequencing was carried out using naive T cells sorted from blood. These receptors all come from a man between 18 and 29 years old in good health. Both conserved end residues are part of each CDR3. A D gene is named only where the DNA matches it firmly. Expanded clones are given a class, and other clones once, few, many or no size at all.

>TRBD2|many|TRBV12-3/TRBV12-4|TRBJ2-1
CASSFGPSGRYNEQFF
TGTGCCAGCAGTTTCGGCCCTAGCGGGAGGTACAATGAGCAGTTCTTC
>-|many|TRBV10-3|TRBJ2-6
CAISGGSVAGSGANVLTF
TGTGCCATCAGTGGGGGCTCCGTCGCTGGCTCTGGGGCCAACGTCCTGACTTTC
>-|many|TRBV20-1|TRBJ2-3
CSASEDYEDTQYF
TGCAGTGCTAGCGAGGACTATGAGGATACGCAGTATTTT
>TRBD2|many|TRBV6-1|TRBJ2-1
CASSEDRGEIYNEQFF
TGTGCCAGCAGTGAAGATCGGGGGGAGATCTACAATGAGCAGTTCTTC
>-|few|TRBV20-1|TRBJ2-4
CSAINPVGVAKNIQYF
TGCAGTGCTATAAATCCCGTAGGAGTAGCCAAAAACATTCAGTACTTC
>TRBD2|many|TRBV12-3/TRBV12-4|TRBJ2-3
CASSFGGSKSDTQYF
TGTGCCAGCAGTTTCGGGGGGAGTAAGTCAGATACGCAGTATTTT
>-|many|TRBV3-1|TRBJ1-5
CASSQDSLNSNQPQHF
TGTGCCAGCAGCCAAGACAGCCTGAATAGCAATCAGCCCCAGCATTTT
>TRBD2|few|TRBV20-1|TRBJ2-1
CSARDFLAGEREQFF
TGCAGTGCTAGAGATTTCCTAGCGGGAGAGAGAGAGCAGTTCTTC
>-|many|TRBV29-1|TRBJ2-7
CSVGDGKNYEQYF
TGCAGCGTTGGGGACGGGAAAAACTACGAGCAGTACTTC
>-|many|TRBV10-3|TRBJ1-6
CAISDQTAGSGSPLHF
TGTGCCATCAGTGACCAAACGGCCGGGTCCGGTTCACCCCTCCACTTT
>TRBD2|few|TRBV3-1|TRBJ2-2
CASNRLAGGNTGELFF
TGTGCCAGCAACCGACTAGCGGGAGGGAACACCGGGGAGCTGTTTTTT
>-|many|TRBV7-9|TRBJ2-1
CASSLMRNEQFF
TGTGCCAGCAGCTTAATGCGCAATGAGCAGTTCTTC
>-|many|TRBV20-1|TRBJ1-2
CSARDIQGDGYTF
TGCAGTGCTAGAGATATCCAGGGTGATGGCTACACCTTC
>TRBD2|many|TRBV3-1|TRBJ2-1
CASSQDLAGGRNEQFF
TGTGCCAGCAGCCAAGATCTAGCGGGAGGCAGGAATGAGCAGTTCTTC
>-|-|TRBV3-1|TRBJ2-1
CASSGTFYDEQFF
TGTGCCAGCAGCGGAACTTTCTACGATGAGCAGTTCTTC
>TRBD1|-|TRBV12-3/TRBV12-4|TRBJ1-2
CASSYGQGSYGYTF
TGTGCCAGCAGTTACGGACAGGGGTCCTATGGCTACACCTTC
>TRBD2|few|TRBV5-1|TRBJ2-3
CASSSGGVSTDTQYF
TGCGCCAGCAGCTCGGGGGGTGTAAGCACAGATACGCAGTATTTT
>-|many|TRBV14|TRBJ2-7
CASSQGRGIPSYEQYF
TGTGCCAGCAGCCAAGGGCGCGGGATCCCCTCCTACGAGCAGTACTTC
>-|-|TRBV5-5|TRBJ1-5
CASSLRQGLNQPQHF
TGTGCCAGCAGCCTACGTCAGGGACTAAATCAGCCCCAGCATTTT
>-|few|TRBV30|TRBJ1-1
CAWEKGSNTEAFF
TGTGCCTGGGAAAAAGGCTCGAACACTGAAGCTTTCTTT
>TRBD2|few|TRBV10-3|TRBJ2-1
CAISESPGGIYNEQFF
TGTGCCATCAGTGAGTCGCCCGGGGGGATTTACAATGAGCAGTTCTTC
>TRBD2|few|TRBV20-1|TRBJ2-1
CSARATSAYYNEQFF
TGCAGTGCTAGAGCTACTAGCGCCTACTACAATGAGCAGTTCTTC
>-|many|TRBV20-1|TRBJ1-5
CSARDRRDQPQHF
TGCAGTGCTAGAGATCGCAGGGATCAGCCCCAGCATTTT